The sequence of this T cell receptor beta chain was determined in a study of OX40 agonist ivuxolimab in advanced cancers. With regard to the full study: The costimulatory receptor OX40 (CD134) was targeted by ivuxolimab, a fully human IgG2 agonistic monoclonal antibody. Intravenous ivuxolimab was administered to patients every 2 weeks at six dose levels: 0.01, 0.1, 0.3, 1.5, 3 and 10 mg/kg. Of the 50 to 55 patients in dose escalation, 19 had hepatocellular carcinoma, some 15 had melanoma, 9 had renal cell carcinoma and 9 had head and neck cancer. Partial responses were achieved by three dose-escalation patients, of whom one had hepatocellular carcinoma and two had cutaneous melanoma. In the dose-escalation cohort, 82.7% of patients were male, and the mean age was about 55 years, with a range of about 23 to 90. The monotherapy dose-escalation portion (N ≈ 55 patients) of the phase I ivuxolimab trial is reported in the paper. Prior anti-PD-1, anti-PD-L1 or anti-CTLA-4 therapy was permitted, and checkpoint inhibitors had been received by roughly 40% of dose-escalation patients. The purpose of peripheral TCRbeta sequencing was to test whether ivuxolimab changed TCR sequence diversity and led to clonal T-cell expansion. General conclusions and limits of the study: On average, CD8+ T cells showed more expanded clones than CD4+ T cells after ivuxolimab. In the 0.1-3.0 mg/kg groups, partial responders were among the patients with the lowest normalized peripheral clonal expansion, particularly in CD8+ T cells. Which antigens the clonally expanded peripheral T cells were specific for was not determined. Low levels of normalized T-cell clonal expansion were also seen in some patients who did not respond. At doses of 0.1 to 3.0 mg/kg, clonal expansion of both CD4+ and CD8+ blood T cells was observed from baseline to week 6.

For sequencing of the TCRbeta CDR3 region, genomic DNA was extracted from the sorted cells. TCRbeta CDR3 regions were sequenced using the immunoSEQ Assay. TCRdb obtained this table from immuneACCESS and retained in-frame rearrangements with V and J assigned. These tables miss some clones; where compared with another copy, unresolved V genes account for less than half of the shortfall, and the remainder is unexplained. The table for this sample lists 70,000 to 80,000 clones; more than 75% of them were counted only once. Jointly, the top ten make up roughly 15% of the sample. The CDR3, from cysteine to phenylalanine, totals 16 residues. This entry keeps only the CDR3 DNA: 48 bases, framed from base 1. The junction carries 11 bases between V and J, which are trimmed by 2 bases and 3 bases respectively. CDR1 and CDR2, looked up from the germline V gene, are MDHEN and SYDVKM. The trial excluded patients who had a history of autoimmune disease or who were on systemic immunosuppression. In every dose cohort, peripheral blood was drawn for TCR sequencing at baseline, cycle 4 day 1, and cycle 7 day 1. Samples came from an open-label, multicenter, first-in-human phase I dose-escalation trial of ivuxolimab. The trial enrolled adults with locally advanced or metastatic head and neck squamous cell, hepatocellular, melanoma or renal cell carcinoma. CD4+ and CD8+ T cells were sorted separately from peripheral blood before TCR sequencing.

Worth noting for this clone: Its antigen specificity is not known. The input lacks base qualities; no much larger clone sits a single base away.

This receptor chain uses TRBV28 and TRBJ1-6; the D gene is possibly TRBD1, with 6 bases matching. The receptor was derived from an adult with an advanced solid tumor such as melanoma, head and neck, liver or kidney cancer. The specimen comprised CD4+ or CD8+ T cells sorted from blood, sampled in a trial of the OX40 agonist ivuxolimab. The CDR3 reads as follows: CASSLGRGFYNSPLHF. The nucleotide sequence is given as TGTGCCAGCAGTTTAGGCAGGGGCTTCTATAATTCACCCCTCCACTTT.